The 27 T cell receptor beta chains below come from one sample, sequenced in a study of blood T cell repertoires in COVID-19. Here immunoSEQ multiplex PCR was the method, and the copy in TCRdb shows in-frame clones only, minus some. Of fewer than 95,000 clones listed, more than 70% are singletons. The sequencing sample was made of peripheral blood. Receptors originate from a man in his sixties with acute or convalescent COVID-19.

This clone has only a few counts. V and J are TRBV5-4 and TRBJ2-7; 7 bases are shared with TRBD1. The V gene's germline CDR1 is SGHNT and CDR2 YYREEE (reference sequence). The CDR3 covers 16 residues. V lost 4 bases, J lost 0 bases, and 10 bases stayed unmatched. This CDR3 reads CASSLRLQGFSYEQYF. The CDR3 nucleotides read TGTGCCAGCAGCCTGAGGCTACAGGGGTTCTCCTACGAGCAGTACTTC. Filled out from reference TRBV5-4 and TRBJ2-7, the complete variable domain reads ETGVTQSPTHLIKTRGQQVTLRCSSQSGHNTVSWYQQALGQGPQFIFQYYREEENGRGNFPPRFSGLQFPNYSSELNVNALELDDSALYLCASSLRLQGFSYEQYFGPGTRLTVT.

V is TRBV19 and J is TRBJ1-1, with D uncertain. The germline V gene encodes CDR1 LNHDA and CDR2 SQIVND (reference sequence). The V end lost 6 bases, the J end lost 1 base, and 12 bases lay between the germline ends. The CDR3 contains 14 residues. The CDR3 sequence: CASSMGRWNTEAFF. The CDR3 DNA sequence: TGTGCCAGTAGCATGGGCAGGTGGAACACTGAAGCTTTCTTT.

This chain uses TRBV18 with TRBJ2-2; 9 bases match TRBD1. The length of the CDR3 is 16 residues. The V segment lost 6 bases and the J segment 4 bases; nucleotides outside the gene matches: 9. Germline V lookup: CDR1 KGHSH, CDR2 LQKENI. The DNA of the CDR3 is TGTGCCAGCTCCCCATCGGGACAGGGTACCACCGGGGAGCTGTTTTTT. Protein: CASSPSGQGTTGELFF.

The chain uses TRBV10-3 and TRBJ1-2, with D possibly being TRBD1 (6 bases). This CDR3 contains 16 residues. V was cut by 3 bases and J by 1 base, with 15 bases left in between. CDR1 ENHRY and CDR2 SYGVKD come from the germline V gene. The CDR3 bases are TGTGCCATCAGTGATGGCAGGGGCGGTGATAACTATGGCTACACCTTC. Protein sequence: CAISDGRGGDNYGYTF.

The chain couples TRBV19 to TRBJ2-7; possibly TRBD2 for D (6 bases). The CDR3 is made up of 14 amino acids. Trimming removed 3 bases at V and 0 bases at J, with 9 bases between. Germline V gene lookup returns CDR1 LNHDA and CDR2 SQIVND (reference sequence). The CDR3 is CASSMGTFSYEQYF. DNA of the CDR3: TGTGCCAGTAGTATGGGGACTTTCTCCTACGAGCAGTACTTC.

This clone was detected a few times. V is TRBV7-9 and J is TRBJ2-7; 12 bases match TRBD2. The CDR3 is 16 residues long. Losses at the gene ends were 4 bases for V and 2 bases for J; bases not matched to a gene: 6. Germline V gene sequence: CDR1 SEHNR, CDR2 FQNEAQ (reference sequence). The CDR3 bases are TGTGCCAGCAGCTCTGTGACTAGCGGGAGCGCCTACGAGCAGTACTTC. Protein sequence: CASSSVTSGSAYEQYF.

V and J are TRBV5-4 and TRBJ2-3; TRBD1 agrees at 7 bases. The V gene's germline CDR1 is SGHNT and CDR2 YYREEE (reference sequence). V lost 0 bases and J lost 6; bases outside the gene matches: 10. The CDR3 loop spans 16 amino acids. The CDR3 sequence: CASSLEGARGFDTQYF. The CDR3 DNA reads TGTGCCAGCAGCTTGGAGGGGGCTAGAGGATTCGATACGCAGTATTTT.

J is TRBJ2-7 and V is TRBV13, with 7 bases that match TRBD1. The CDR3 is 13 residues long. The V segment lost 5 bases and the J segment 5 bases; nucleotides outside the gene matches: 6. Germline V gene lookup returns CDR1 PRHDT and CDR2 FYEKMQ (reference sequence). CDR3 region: CASSLTGYHEQYF. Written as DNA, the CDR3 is TGTGCCAGCAGCCTGACAGGGTACCACGAGCAGTACTTC.

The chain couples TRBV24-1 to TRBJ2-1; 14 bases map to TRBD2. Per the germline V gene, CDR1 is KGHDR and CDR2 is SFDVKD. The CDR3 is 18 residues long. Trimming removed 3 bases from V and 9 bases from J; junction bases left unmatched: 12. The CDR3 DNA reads TGTGCCACCAGTGATCAGACTAGCGGGAGGGGGAGGCTTGGTGAGCAGTTCTTC. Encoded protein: CATSDQTSGRGRLGEQFF.

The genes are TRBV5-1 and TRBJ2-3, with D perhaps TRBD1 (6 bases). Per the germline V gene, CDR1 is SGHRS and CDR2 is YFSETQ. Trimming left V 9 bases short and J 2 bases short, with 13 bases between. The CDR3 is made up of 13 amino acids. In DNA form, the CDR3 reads TGCGCCACCTCGGACAGACCCACAGATACGCAGTATTTT. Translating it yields CATSDRPTDTQYF.

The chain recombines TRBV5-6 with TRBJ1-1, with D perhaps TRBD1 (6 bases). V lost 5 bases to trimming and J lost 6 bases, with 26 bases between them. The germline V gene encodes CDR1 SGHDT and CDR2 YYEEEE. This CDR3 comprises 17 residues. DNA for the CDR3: TGTGCCAGCAGGCCCATACGGAACAGGGACAAGGGGCCTGAAGCTTTCTTT. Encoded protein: CASRPIRNRDKGPEAFF.

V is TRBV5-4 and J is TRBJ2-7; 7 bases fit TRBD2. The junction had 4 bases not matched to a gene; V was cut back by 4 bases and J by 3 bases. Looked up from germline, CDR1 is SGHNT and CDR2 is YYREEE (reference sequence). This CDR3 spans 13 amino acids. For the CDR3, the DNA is TGTGCCAGCAGCGGGGAGGGAGGCTACGAGCAGTACTTC. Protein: CASSGEGGYEQYF.

Here the CDR3 reads CASSPTPTGSPLHF. CDR3 nucleotides: TGCGCCAGCAGCCCCACCCCCACAGGGTCACCCCTCCACTTT. This chain joins TRBV5-1 and TRBJ1-6, with D tentatively TRBD1 (6 bases). Trimming took 4 bases from V and 10 from J, leaving 15 bases between them. Germline V lookup: CDR1 SGHRS, CDR2 YFSETQ. The CDR3 is 14 amino acids. Combining the CDR3 with reference TRBV5-1 and TRBJ1-6 gives the whole variable domain KAGVTQTPRYLIKTRGQQVTLSCSPISGHRSVSWYQQTPGQGLQFLFEYFSETQRNKGNFPGRFSGRQFSNSRSEMNVSTLELGDSALYLCASSPTPTGSPLHFGNGTRLTVT.

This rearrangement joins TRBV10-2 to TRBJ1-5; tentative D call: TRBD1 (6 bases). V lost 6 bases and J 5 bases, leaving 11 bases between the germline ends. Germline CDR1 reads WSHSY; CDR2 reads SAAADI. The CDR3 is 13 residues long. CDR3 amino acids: CASSGQSHQPQHF. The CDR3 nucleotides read TGCGCCAGCAGCGGACAGTCGCATCAGCCCCAGCATTTT.

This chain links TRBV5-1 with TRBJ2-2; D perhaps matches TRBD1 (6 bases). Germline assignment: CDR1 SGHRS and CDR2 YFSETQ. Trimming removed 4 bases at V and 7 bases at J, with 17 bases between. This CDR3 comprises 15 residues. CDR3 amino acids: CASSTSQGSDGELFF. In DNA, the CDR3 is TGCGCCAGCAGCACATCCCAGGGGTCGGACGGGGAGCTGTTTTTT.

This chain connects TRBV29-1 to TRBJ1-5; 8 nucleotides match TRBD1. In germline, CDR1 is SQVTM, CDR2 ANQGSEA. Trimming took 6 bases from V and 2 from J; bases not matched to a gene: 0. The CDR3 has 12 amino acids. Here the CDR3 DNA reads TGCAGCGTGGGACAGGGCAATCAGCCCCAGCATTTT. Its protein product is CSVGQGNQPQHF.

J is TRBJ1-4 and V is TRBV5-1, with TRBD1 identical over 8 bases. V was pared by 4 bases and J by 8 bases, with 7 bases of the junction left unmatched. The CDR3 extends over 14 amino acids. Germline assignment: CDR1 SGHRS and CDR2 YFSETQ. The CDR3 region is CASSQQGGNEKLFF. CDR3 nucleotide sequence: TGCGCCAGCAGCCAACAGGGGGGTAACGAAAAACTGTTTTTT. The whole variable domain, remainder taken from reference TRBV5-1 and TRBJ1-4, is KAGVTQTPRYLIKTRGQQVTLSCSPISGHRSVSWYQQTPGQGLQFLFEYFSETQRNKGNFPGRFSGRQFSNSRSEMNVSTLELGDSALYLCASSQQGGNEKLFFGSGTQLSVL.

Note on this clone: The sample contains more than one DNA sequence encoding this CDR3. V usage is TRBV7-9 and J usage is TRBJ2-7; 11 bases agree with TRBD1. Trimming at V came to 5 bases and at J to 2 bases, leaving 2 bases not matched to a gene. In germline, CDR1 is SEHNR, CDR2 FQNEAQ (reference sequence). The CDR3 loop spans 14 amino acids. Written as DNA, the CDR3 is TGTGCCAGCAGCAGGGGACAGGGGGCCTACGAGCAGTACTTC. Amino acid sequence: CASSRGQGAYEQYF.

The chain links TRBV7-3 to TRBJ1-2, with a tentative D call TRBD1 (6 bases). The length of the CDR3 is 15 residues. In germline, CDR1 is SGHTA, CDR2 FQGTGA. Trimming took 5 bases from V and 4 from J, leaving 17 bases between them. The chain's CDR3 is CASSPGQSPPYGYTF. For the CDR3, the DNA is TGTGCCAGCAGCCCCGGACAGAGTCCCCCCTATGGCTACACCTTC.

In DNA, the CDR3 is TGCGCCAGCAGCTTGGCGCTAGCGGGCTACAATGAGCAGTTCTTC. Translated, it gives CASSLALAGYNEQFF. V gene TRBV5-1 combines with J gene TRBJ2-1; 8 bases agree with TRBD2. CDR1 is SGHRS and CDR2 is YFSETQ in the germline V gene. V shed 0 bases and J 3 bases; nucleotides not matched to a gene: 2. The CDR3 contains 15 residues.

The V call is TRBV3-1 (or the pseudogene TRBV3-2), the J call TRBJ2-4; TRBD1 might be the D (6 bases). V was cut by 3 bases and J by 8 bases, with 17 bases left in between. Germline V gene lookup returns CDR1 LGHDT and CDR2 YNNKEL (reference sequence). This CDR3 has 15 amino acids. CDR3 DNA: TGTGCCAGCAGCCAGGACCCAGGGGTGGTGGACATTCAGTACTTC. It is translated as CASSQDPGVVDIQYF.

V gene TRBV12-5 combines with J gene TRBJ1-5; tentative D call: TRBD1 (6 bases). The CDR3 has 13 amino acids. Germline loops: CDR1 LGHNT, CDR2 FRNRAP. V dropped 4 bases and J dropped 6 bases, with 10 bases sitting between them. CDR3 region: CASGSPRGQPQHF. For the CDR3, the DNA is TGTGCTAGTGGTTCCCCCAGGGGTCAGCCCCAGCATTTT.

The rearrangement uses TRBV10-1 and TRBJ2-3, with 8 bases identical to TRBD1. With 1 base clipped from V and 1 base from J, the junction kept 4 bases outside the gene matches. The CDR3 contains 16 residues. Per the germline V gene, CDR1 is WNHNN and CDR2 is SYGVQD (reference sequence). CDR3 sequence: CASSELGQDRTDTQYF. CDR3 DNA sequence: TGCGCCAGCAGTGAGTTGGGACAGGACCGCACAGATACGCAGTATTTT.

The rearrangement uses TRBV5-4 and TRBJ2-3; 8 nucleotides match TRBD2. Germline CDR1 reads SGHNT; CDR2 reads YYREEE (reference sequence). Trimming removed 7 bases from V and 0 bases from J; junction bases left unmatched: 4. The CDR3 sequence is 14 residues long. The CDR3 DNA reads TGTGCCAGCGCTCGGGGGGGCAGCACAGATACGCAGTATTTT. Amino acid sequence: CASARGGSTDTQYF.

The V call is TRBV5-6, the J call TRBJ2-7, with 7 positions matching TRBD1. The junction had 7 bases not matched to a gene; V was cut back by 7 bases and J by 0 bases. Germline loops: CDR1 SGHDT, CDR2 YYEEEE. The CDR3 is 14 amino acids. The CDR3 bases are TGTGCCAGCTACAGACAGGGATCCTCCTACGAGCAGTACTTC. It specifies CASYRQGSSYEQYF.

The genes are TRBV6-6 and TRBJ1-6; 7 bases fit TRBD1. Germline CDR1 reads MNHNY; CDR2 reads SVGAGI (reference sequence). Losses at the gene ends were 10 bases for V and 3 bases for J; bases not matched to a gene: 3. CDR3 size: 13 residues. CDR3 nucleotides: TGTGCCACCCGGGACAGCTATAATTCACCCCTCCACTTT. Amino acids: CATRDSYNSPLHF.

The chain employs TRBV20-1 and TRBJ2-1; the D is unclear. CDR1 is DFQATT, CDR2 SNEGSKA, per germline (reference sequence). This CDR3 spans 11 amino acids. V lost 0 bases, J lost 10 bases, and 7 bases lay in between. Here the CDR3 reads CSARELVEQFF. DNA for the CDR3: TGCAGTGCTAGAGAGTTAGTCGAGCAGTTCTTC.